A selection of T cell receptor beta chains follows, all from one sample in a study of identical twins. TCRdb ran MiXCR on the 5' RACE reads and lists one entry per CDR3 protein. The profile shows around 670,000 distinct CDR3 sequences, 5.5% to 6.5% of them singletons. Sequencing input: naive T cells sorted from blood. These receptors were collected from a man younger than 30 in good health. The CDR3 runs from the conserved cysteine through the conserved F or W. The D gene is left open where the match is weak. Size tells how often a clone was seen (once, few, many) or the class of an expanded clone, and some rows leave it out.

clone_size,v_call,j_call,d_call,cdr3_aa,cdr3_nt
many,TRBV10-3,TRBJ1-5,TRBD1,CAISGNPGTGSNQPQHF,TGTGCCATCAGTGGAAACCCCGGGACAGGGAGCAATCAGCCCCAGCATTTT
many,TRBV5-1,TRBJ2-1,-,CASSLDRVVRFF,TGCGCCAGCAGCTTGGATAGGGTCGTGAGGTTCTTC
-,TRBV5-6,TRBJ1-2,-,CASSRFIDPGAGYTF,TGTGCCAGCAGCCGGTTCATAGATCCAGGGGCAGGCTACACCTTC
many,TRBV29-1,TRBJ2-1,-,CSLRHSWTFEQFF,TGCAGCCTAAGACACTCTTGGACGTTTGAGCAGTTCTTC
many,TRBV5-1,TRBJ2-1,-,CASSIQEQFF,TGCGCCAGCAGCATACAGGAGCAGTTCTTC
many,TRBV20-1,TRBJ2-7,-,CSARGTLGGISYEQYF,TGCAGTGCTAGAGGGACCCTTGGCGGGATCTCCTACGAGCAGTACTTC
few,TRBV10-3,TRBJ2-5,-,CAIRRGGAGETQYF,TGTGCCATCAGGAGAGGGGGAGCCGGGGAGACCCAGTACTTC
few,TRBV4-3,TRBJ2-7,TRBD2,CARIEREPHEQYF,TGCGCCAGGATTGAGCGGGAGCCCCACGAGCAGTACTTC
many,TRBV12-3/TRBV12-4,TRBJ1-6,TRBD1,CASSGQGGYNSPLHF,TGTGCCAGCAGTGGACAGGGTGGCTATAATTCACCCCTCCACTTT
many,TRBV18,TRBJ2-7,-,CASSQVVNEQYF,TGTGCCAGCTCCCAAGTAGTCAACGAGCAGTACTTC
-,TRBV15,TRBJ2-1,TRBD2,CAAGREAPSYNEQFF,TGTGCCGCGGGGCGGGAGGCCCCCTCCTACAATGAGCAGTTCTTC
many,TRBV10-3,TRBJ2-1,-,CATGTDLDNEQFF,TGTGCCACGGGGACGGATCTCGACAATGAGCAGTTCTTC
-,TRBV30,TRBJ2-5,TRBD1,CAWRDTGGPHETQYF,TGTGCCTGGAGGGATACAGGGGGGCCCCACGAGACCCAGTACTTC
many,TRBV7-9,TRBJ2-5,-,CASSSNSETQYF,TGTGCCAGCAGCTCCAACAGCGAGACCCAGTACTTC
few,TRBV20-1,TRBJ2-7,-,CSARGPFESYEQYF,TGCAGTGCTAGGGGGCCCTTCGAGTCCTACGAGCAGTACTTC
many,TRBV24-1,TRBJ2-1,TRBD2,CATSDPGRRLAGPSSYNEQFF,TGTGCCACCAGTGATCCGGGTCGGAGACTAGCGGGACCAAGCTCCTACAATGAGCAGTTCTTC
many,TRBV12-3/TRBV12-4,TRBJ2-5,TRBD2,CASSFGTSGGETQYF,TGTGCCAGCAGTTTTGGGACTAGCGGGGGAGAGACCCAGTACTTC
many,TRBV29-1,TRBJ2-3,-,CSGSGVLTDTQYF,TGCAGCGGATCAGGGGTTCTGACAGATACGCAGTATTTT
many,TRBV4-2,TRBJ2-7,TRBD1,CASSQETGGGPYEQYF,TGTGCCAGCAGCCAAGAGACAGGGGGCGGACCCTACGAGCAGTACTTC
-,TRBV6-4,TRBJ2-1,TRBD2,CASSDPSGISGSSYNEQFF,TGTGCCAGCAGTGACCCCTCCGGGATTAGCGGGAGTTCCTACAATGAGCAGTTCTTC
few,TRBV9,TRBJ2-7,-,CASSVLAVTYEQYF,TGTGCCAGCAGCGTGTTAGCGGTTACCTACGAGCAGTACTTC
many,TRBV12-3/TRBV12-4,TRBJ2-5,TRBD2,CASLGREETQYF,TGTGCCAGCCTAGGGAGGGAAGAGACCCAGTACTTC
many,TRBV12-3/TRBV12-4,TRBJ2-3,TRBD2,CASWGGGTDTQYF,TGTGCCAGCTGGGGGGGGGGCACAGATACGCAGTATTTT
many,TRBV5-1,TRBJ1-1,-,CASSLKSSGNTEAFF,TGCGCCAGCAGCTTGAAATCCTCGGGTAACACTGAAGCTTTCTTT
few,TRBV5-1,TRBJ2-3,-,CASSQGTSTSTDTQYF,TGCGCCAGCAGCCAAGGGACATCCACTAGCACAGATACGCAGTATTTT
many,TRBV11-2,TRBJ2-1,TRBD2,CASSSRLAGYYNEQFF,TGTGCCAGCAGCTCCCGACTAGCGGGCTACTACAATGAGCAGTTCTTC
many,TRBV27,TRBJ2-1,-,CASSSWDGNNEQFF,TGTGCCAGCAGTTCCTGGGACGGAAACAATGAGCAGTTCTTC
many,TRBV5-6,TRBJ1-1,-,CASRLTANTEAFF,TGTGCCAGCAGACTTACAGCGAACACTGAAGCTTTCTTT
-,TRBV7-6,TRBJ2-7,-,CASSSGSGFSPYEQYF,TGTGCCAGCAGCTCTGGGTCGGGATTCTCACCCTACGAGCAGTACTTC
-,TRBV5-1,TRBJ1-1,TRBD1,CASSRTGATNTEAFF,TGCGCCAGCAGCAGGACAGGGGCCACGAACACTGAAGCTTTCTTT
many,TRBV7-7,TRBJ2-5,TRBD1,CASSLPGQGEETQYF,TGTGCCAGCAGCTTACCGGGACAGGGAGAAGAGACCCAGTACTTC
-,TRBV7-9,TRBJ2-3,-,CASSSTQGVTDTQYF,TGTGCCAGCAGCTCAACACAGGGAGTCACAGATACGCAGTATTTT
many,TRBV12-3/TRBV12-4,TRBJ2-3,TRBD1,CASSGTGVSTDTQYF,TGTGCCAGCAGTGGGACAGGAGTTAGCACAGATACGCAGTATTTT
many,TRBV11-2,TRBJ2-3,TRBD2,CASSLGLAGNGNTQYF,TGTGCCAGCAGCTTAGGGCTAGCGGGGAACGGAAATACGCAGTATTTT
few,TRBV12-3/TRBV12-4,TRBJ2-2,-,CASSSTGFPGELFF,TGTGCCAGCAGTTCAACAGGTTTCCCCGGGGAGCTGTTTTTT
few,TRBV6-2/TRBV6-3,TRBJ2-7,-,CASSIGNEQYF,TGTGCCAGCAGTATAGGAAACGAGCAGTACTTC
few,TRBV11-2,TRBJ2-1,TRBD2,CASSLRPGTSGRTYNEQFF,TGTGCCAGCAGCTTAAGGCCTGGGACTAGCGGGAGAACCTACAATGAGCAGTTCTTC
few,TRBV7-2,TRBJ2-3,TRBD2,CASTTSGRSDTQYF,TGTGCCAGCACGACTAGCGGGAGGTCGGATACGCAGTATTTT
few,TRBV5-1,TRBJ1-4,TRBD1,CASSPGQGGSEKLFF,TGCGCCAGCAGCCCCGGACAGGGAGGTTCTGAAAAACTGTTTTTT
many,TRBV7-2,TRBJ1-2,TRBD1,CASSPDRVNGYTF,TGTGCCAGCAGCCCCGACAGGGTGAATGGCTACACCTTC
many,TRBV20-1,TRBJ2-1,TRBD2,CSSGEYNEQFF,TGCAGTAGCGGGGAGTACAATGAGCAGTTCTTC
many,TRBV7-9,TRBJ2-5,-,CASSWEYQETQYF,TGTGCCAGCAGCTGGGAGTACCAAGAGACCCAGTACTTC
-,TRBV5-4,TRBJ2-1,TRBD2,CASSSSVGRDNEQFF,TGTGCCAGCAGCTCATCAGTCGGGAGGGACAATGAGCAGTTCTTC
many,TRBV28,TRBJ2-3,-,CASSSGHSTQYF,TGTGCCAGCAGCTCGGGTCATTCTACGCAGTATTTT
many,TRBV20-1,TRBJ1-1,-,CSARDLELGTNTEAFF,TGCAGTGCTAGAGACCTTGAATTGGGGACGAACACTGAAGCTTTCTTT
many,TRBV6-2/TRBV6-3,TRBJ2-7,-,CAVGPQLAYEQYF,TGTGCCGTAGGACCTCAACTCGCCTACGAGCAGTACTTC
many,TRBV5-1,TRBJ2-3,TRBD2,CASSFRLAGHTSTDTQYF,TGCGCCAGCAGCTTTCGTCTAGCGGGTCACACTAGCACAGATACGCAGTATTTT
few,TRBV29-1,TRBJ1-2,-,CSVEGAAIGYTF,TGCAGCGTTGAAGGTGCGGCGATTGGCTACACCTTC
few,TRBV19,TRBJ2-5,-,CASSIVDSQETQYF,TGTGCCAGTAGTATAGTGGATTCTCAAGAGACCCAGTACTTC
many,TRBV5-1,TRBJ2-5,-,CASSLSGHEETQYF,TGCGCCAGCAGCTTGTCCGGACACGAAGAGACCCAGTACTTC
many,TRBV20-1,TRBJ1-1,TRBD1,CSARTGRVTEAFF,TGCAGTGCTAGGACAGGGCGGGTAACTGAAGCTTTCTTT
few,TRBV15,TRBJ2-3,-,CATSKAADTQYF,TGTGCCACCAGCAAGGCCGCAGATACGCAGTATTTT
many,TRBV29-1,TRBJ1-1,-,CSVEKNTEAFF,TGCAGCGTTGAAAAGAACACTGAAGCTTTCTTT
many,TRBV7-2,TRBJ2-1,-,CASSLQGERHEQFF,TGTGCCAGCAGCTTACAAGGAGAACGGCATGAGCAGTTCTTC
many,TRBV12-3/TRBV12-4,TRBJ2-3,-,CASSLRTAADTQYF,TGTGCCAGCAGTCTTAGGACGGCCGCAGATACGCAGTATTTT